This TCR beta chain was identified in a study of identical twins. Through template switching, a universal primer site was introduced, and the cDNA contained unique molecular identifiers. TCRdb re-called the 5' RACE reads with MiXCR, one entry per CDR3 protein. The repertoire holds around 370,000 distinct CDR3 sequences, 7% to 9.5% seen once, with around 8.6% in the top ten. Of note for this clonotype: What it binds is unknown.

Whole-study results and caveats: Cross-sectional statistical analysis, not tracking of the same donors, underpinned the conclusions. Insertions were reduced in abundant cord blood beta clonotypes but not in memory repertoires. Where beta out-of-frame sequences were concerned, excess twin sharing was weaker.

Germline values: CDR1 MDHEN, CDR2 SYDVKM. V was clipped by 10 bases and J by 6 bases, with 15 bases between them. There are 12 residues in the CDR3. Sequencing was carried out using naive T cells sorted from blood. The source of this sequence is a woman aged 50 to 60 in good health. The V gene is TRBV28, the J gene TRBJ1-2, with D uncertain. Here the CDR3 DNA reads TGTGCCACCGAACAACTAGGGCATGGCTACACCTTC. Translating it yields CATEQLGHGYTF.